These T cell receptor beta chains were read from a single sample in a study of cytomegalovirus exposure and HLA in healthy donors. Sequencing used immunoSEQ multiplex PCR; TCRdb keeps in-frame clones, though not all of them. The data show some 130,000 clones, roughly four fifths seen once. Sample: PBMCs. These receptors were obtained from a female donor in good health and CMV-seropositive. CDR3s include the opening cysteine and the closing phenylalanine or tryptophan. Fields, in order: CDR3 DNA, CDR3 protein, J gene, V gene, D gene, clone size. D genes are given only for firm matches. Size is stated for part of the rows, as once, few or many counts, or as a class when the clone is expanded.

TGTGCCAGCAGTGAGACTTCAAGCCGGACCCAGTACTTC CASSETSSRTQYF TRBJ2-5 TRBV6-1 . once
TGTGCCAGCAGCTTGGAGGGATGGGGTTATGCTTTCTTT CASSLEGWGYAFF TRBJ1-1 TRBV7-3 . .
TGTGCCTGGAGTCGGGGGGCCAACTCCTACGAGCAGTACTTC CAWSRGANSYEQYF TRBJ2-7 TRBV30 . .
TGTGCCAGCAGCCTTGGACAGGTCTACGAGCAGTACTTC CASSLGQVYEQYF TRBJ2-7 TRBV5-6 TRBD1 .
TGTGCCAGCAGTTTAGCTGGACTCTCTGGAAACACCATATATTTT CASSLAGLSGNTIYF TRBJ1-3 TRBV28 . .
TGCGCCAGCAGCCCCATAGCTAGCACAGATACGCAGTATTTT CASSPIASTDTQYF TRBJ2-3 TRBV5-1 . few
TGTGCCAGCACCATCGGACTAGCGGGCCGCACAGATACGCAGTATTTT CASTIGLAGRTDTQYF TRBJ2-3 TRBV18 TRBD2 few
TGTGCCAGCAGCCAAGGGGCAGGGGTGGGAGAGACCCAGTACTTC CASSQGAGVGETQYF TRBJ2-5 TRBV4-2 . once
TGTGCCAGCAGTCAGGGGGTGGTAACCGGGGAGCTGTTTTTT CASSQGVVTGELFF TRBJ2-2 TRBV7-6 TRBD1 .
TGTGCCTGGAGTCTAACCCTACAGGGGCGGTTAGGAACTAACTATGGCTACACCTTC CAWSLTLQGRLGTNYGYTF TRBJ1-2 TRBV30 TRBD1 once
TGTGCCATCAGGCCGGGACAGGCCAGCGGGGAGCTGTTTTTT CAIRPGQASGELFF TRBJ2-2 TRBV10-3 TRBD1 .
TGTGCCAGCAGTAACCCGGGACAGCCGAACACTGAAGCTTTCTTT CASSNPGQPNTEAFF TRBJ1-1 TRBV6-6 TRBD1 few
TGTGCCAGCAGCGTGGGACAGGCCGGGGAGCTGTTTTTT CASSVGQAGELFF TRBJ2-2 TRBV9 TRBD1 .
TGTGCCAGTGCATGGGAGAGGAAGACAGATACGCAGTATTTT CASAWERKTDTQYF TRBJ2-3 TRBV19 . once
TGTGCCAGCAGTTTAGGGACAGGGGCCTCACCCCTCCACTTT CASSLGTGASPLHF TRBJ1-6 TRBV27 TRBD1 .
TGTGCCAGCAGCTTTAGTGACGGGGAATACAATGAGCAGTTCTTC CASSFSDGEYNEQFF TRBJ2-1 TRBV7-3 . .
TGTGCCAGCAGCTTTGGGACTAGTTTTTCTGGCGGGGAGCTGTTTTTT CASSFGTSFSGGELFF TRBJ2-2 TRBV7-9 TRBD2 once
TGTGCCAGCACAGGACAGGGGAACACTGAAGCTTTCTTT CASTGQGNTEAFF TRBJ1-1 TRBV6-5 TRBD1 .
TGTGCCAGCAGTAGAACTAGTTCCCCCTACAATGAGCAGTTCTTC CASSRTSSPYNEQFF TRBJ2-1 TRBV6-5 . .
TGTGCCAGCCTTCCGCTCGGGACTAGCGGGGGGCCCAACTCCTACGAGCAGTACTTC CASLPLGTSGGPNSYEQYF TRBJ2-7 TRBV5-6 TRBD2 .
TGTGCCAGCGGATGGGGGGGGAACAATGAGCAGTTCTTC CASGWGGNNEQFF TRBJ2-1 TRBV6-6 TRBD2 .
TGCAGCGTTGGTGCGTGGGACAGGGAACTTCAGCCCCAGCATTTT CSVGAWDRELQPQHF TRBJ1-5 TRBV29-1 TRBD1 once
TGTGCCAGCAGCGTTCGCCGGGACAGGGGTGAAGCTTTCTTT CASSVRRDRGEAFF TRBJ1-1 TRBV7-9 TRBD1 .
TGCGCCAGCAGTGGAAGACCGGGACATAGCACAGATACGCAGTATTTT CASSGRPGHSTDTQYF TRBJ2-3 TRBV10-1 . .
TGTGCCAGCAGTGAGTCGGGCGGGTCCAATGAGCAGTTCTTC CASSESGGSNEQFF TRBJ2-1 TRBV6-4 . few
TGTGCCAGTAGTATTGGAGGGGCTACCTTCTATGGCTACACCTTC CASSIGGATFYGYTF TRBJ1-2 TRBV19 . .
TGTGCCAGCAGCCCATCACAAACCTCTGGAAACACCATATATTTT CASSPSQTSGNTIYF TRBJ1-3 TRBV7-9 . .
TGTGCCAGCAGCCAAGATAGTACTAGCGGGGTTCGCGAGACCCAGTACTTC CASSQDSTSGVRETQYF TRBJ2-5 TRBV4-2 TRBD2 .
TGTGCCAGCAGTTACGAACACACATCCTACGAGCAGTACTTC CASSYEHTSYEQYF TRBJ2-7 TRBV6-5 . once
TGTGCCAGCAGTGGGACAGGGTTGAACGAGCAGTTCTTC CASSGTGLNEQFF TRBJ2-1 TRBV27 TRBD1 .
TGTGCCAGCAGCTTAGAGGGGACAGTAGTTCAGCCCCAGCATTTT CASSLEGTVVQPQHF TRBJ1-5 TRBV7-2 TRBD1 .
TGTGCCAGCAGTGAACATAGCGGGAGCGTCCTTTCCTACGAGCAGTACTTC CASSEHSGSVLSYEQYF TRBJ2-7 TRBV6-1 TRBD2 few
TGTGCCAGCCGTTTGGGCACCTACACCGGGGAGCTGTTTTTT CASRLGTYTGELFF TRBJ2-2 TRBV6-5 . .
TGCGCCAGCAGCTTGGGAGGTTCCTCTGGCATGGGAGATACGCAGTATTTT CASSLGGSSGMGDTQYF TRBJ2-3 TRBV5-1 . .
TGTGCCAGCAGTTTATCGGACAGGGGGCGCTCAGATACGCAGTATTTT CASSLSDRGRSDTQYF TRBJ2-3 TRBV27 TRBD1 few
TGCGCCAGCAGCCGTGGGACTAGCGGCACAGATACGCAGTATTTT CASSRGTSGTDTQYF TRBJ2-3 TRBV5-1 TRBD2 once
TGTGCCAGCAGCGTAGCTGGGGACAGGGCCACCGGGGAGCTGTTTTTT CASSVAGDRATGELFF TRBJ2-2 TRBV9 TRBD1 .
TGTGCCAGCAGCTTAGCGCTGGCCTACCCGGGGAATGAGCAGTTCTTC CASSLALAYPGNEQFF TRBJ2-1 TRBV7-9 . .
TGCGCCAGCAGCTTGCAGACAGGGCCCTCCTACGAGCAGTACTTC CASSLQTGPSYEQYF TRBJ2-7 TRBV5-1 TRBD1 .
TGTGCCAGGCCGAGGGCCGGGGATGAGCAGTTCTTC CARPRAGDEQFF TRBJ2-1 TRBV7-2 . .